A single TCR beta chain is shown here with its context. Its target is unknown. Germline V lookup: CDR1 SGHAT, CDR2 FQNNGV. This CDR3 comprises 15 residues. V gave up 5 bases and J gave up 0 bases, with 10 bases separating them. The data belong to a study of beta chain features in type 1 diabetes. For the study at large: Across the samples, roughly 98,000,000 sorted cells were examined in total.

Expressed TCRB transcripts were sequenced after all isolated RNA was converted to cDNA. Repertoires were generated with immunoSEQ multiplex PCR, while TCRdb's copy carries only in-frame clones and drops some. The data contain around 360,000 clones, 10% to 15% of them singletons. Study-level points and caveats: TCRB CDR3s from Type 1 diabetes patients were moderately but significantly shorter in all four CD4+ subsets. Diminished insertions and augmented deletions at VDJ junctions characterized type 1 diabetes patients. The naive, central memory and Treg TCRB repertoires looked more alike in patients than they did in healthy donors. Any HLA type influence on TCRB rearrangement was left unresolved here.

The source is a woman younger than 35 with type 1 diabetes. The V and J genes are TRBV11-2 and TRBJ1-4; perhaps TRBD1 as D (5 bases). Sequenced: naive CD4+ T cells from blood. The CDR3: CASSGGAATNEKLFF. The CDR3 coding sequence is TGTGCCAGCAGCGGAGGGGCAGCAACTAATGAAAAACTGTTTTTT.